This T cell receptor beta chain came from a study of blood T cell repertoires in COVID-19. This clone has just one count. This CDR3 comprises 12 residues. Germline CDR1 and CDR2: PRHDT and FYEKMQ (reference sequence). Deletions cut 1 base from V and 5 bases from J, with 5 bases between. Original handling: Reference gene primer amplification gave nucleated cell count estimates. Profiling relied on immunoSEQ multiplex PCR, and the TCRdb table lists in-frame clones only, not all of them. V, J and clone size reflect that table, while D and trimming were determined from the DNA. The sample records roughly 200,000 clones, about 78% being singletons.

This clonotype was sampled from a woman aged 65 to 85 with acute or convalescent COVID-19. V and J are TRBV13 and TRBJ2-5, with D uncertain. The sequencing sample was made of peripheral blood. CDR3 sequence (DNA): TGTGCCAGCAGCTTAGTCCAGGAGACCCAGTACTTC. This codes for CASSLVQETQYF.